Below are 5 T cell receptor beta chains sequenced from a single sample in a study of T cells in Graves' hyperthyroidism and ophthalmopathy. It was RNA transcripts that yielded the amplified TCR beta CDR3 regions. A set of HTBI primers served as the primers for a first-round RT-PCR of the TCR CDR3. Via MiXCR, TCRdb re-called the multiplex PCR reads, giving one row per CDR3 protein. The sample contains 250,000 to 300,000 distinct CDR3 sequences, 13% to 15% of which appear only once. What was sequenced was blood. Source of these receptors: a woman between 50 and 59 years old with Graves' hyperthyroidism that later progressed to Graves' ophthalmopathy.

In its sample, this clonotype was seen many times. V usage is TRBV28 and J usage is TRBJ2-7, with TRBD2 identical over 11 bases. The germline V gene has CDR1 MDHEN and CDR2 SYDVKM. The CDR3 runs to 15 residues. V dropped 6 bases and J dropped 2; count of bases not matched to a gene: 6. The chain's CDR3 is CASRLAGGRPYEQYF. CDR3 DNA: TGTGCCAGCAGGTTAGCGGGAGGGCGGCCCTACGAGCAGTACTTC. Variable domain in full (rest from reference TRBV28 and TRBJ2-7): DVKVTQSSRYLVKRTGEKVFLECVQDMDHENMFWYRQDPGLGLRLIYFSYDVKMKEKGDIPEGYSVSREKKERFSLILESASTNQTSMYLCASRLAGGRPYEQYFGPGTRLTVT.

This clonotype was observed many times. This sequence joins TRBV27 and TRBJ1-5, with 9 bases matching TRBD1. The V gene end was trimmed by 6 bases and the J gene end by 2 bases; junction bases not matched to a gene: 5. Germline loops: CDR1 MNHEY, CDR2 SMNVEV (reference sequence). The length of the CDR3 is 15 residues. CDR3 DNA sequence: TGTGCCAGCAGCTGGACAGGGGACCGCAATCAGCCCCAGCATTTT. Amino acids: CASSWTGDRNQPQHF.

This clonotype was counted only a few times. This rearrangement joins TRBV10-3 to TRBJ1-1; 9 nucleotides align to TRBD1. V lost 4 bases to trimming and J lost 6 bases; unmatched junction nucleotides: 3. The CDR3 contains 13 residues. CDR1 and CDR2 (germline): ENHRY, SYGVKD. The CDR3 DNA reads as TGTGCCATCAGTGGGACAGGGGTATCTGAAGCTTTCTTT. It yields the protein CAISGTGVSEAFF.

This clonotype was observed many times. As DNA, the CDR3 is TGCGCCAGCAGCTTTGACAATCCGGATACGCAGTATTTT. It specifies CASSFDNPDTQYF. The chain combines TRBV5-1 with TRBJ2-3; D is uncertain. The CDR3 totals 13 residues. CDR1 SGHRS and CDR2 YFSETQ come from the germline V gene. V lost 2 bases and J lost 6, with 10 bases in between.

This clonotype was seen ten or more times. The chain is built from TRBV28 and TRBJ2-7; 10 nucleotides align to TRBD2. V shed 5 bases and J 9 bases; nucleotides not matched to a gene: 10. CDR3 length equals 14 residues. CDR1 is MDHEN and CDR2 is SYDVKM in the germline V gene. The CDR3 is CASSRLAGVPGQYF. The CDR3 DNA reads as TGTGCCAGCAGTAGGCTAGCGGGAGTTCCCGGGCAGTACTTC.